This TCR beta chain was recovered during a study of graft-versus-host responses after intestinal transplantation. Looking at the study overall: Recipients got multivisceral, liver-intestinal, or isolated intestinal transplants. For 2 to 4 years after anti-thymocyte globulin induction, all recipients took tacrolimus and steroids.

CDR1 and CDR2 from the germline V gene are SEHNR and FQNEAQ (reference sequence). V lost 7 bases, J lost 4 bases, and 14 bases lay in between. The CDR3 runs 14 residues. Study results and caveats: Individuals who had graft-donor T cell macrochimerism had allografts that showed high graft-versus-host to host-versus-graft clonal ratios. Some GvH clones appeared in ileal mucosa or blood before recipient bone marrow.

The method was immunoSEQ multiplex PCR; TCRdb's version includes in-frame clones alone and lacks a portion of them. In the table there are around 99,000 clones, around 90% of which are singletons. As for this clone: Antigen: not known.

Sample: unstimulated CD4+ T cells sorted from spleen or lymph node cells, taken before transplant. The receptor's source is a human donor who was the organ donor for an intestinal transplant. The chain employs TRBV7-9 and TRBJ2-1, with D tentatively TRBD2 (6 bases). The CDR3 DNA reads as TGTGCCAGCACTTGGCGGGAACCGTACAATGAGCAGTTCTTC. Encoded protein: CASTWREPYNEQFF. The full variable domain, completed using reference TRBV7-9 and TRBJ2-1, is DTGVSQNPRHKITKRGQNVTFRCDPISEHNRLYWYRQTLGQGPEFLTYFQNEAQLEKSRLLSDRFSAERPKGSFSTLEIQRTEQGDSAMYLCASTWREPYNEQFFGPGTRLTVL.